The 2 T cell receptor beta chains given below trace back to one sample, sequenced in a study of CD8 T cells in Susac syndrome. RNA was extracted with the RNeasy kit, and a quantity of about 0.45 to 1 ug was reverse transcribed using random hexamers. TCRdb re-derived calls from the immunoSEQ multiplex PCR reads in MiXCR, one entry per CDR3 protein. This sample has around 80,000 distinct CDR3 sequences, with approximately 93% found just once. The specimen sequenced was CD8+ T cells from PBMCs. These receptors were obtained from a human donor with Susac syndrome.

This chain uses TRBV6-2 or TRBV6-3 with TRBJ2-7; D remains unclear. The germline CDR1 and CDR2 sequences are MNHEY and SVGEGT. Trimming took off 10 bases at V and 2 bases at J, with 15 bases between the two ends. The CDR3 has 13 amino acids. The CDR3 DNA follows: TGTGCCACCAGAGAAAGGCCAACCTACGAGCAGTACTTC. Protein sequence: CATRERPTYEQYF.

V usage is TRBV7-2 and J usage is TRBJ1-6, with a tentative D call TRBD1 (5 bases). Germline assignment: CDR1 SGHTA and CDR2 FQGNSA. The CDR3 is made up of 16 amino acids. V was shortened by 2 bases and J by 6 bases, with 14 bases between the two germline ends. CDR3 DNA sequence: TGTGCCAGCAGCTTAAAGGCGGGGCGGTTTAATTCACCCCTCCACTTT. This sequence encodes CASSLKAGRFNSPLHF.